Following are 10 T cell receptor beta chains from one sample sequenced in a study of cytomegalovirus exposure and HLA in healthy donors. Use of 60 Vbeta and 13 Jbeta primers characterized the PCR. TCRdb keeps only in-frame clones here, not all; method: immunoSEQ multiplex PCR. Of tens of thousands of clones in the sample, around 80% are singletons; the top ten hold more than 7.5%. The sample taken for sequencing was PBMCs. The receptors here all came from a man aged 40-49 years in good health and CMV-seronegative.

The genes are TRBV5-1 and TRBJ2-5; D unclear. Trimming removed 3 bases from V and 5 bases from J, with 14 bases in between. CDR1 and CDR2 from the germline V gene are SGHRS and YFSETQ. The CDR3 extends over 14 amino acids. The CDR3: CASSSMNPKETQYF. CDR3 DNA: TGCGCCAGCAGCTCTATGAACCCTAAGGAGACCCAGTACTTC.

As to this clone: A single base is all that separates this from a far larger clone, so a read error is likely. V and J are TRBV7-2 and TRBJ1-1; the D is unclear. This CDR3 has 14 amino acids. Germline V lookup: CDR1 SGHTA, CDR2 FQGNSA. Trimming took off 2 bases at V and 7 bases at J, with 14 bases between the two ends. Here the CDR3 reads CASSLLWEAGEAFF. The CDR3 bases are TGTGCCAGCAGCTTACTATGGGAAGCGGGTGAAGCTTTCTTT.

The V call is TRBV19, the J call TRBJ2-2, with 11 bases fitting TRBD2. This CDR3 is built from 16 residues. The germline CDR1 and CDR2 sequences are LNHDA and SQIVND (reference sequence). V lost 4 bases and J lost 4; bases outside the gene matches: 5. CDR3 amino acids: CASSKLAGGLTGELFF. CDR3 bases: TGTGCCAGTAGTAAGCTAGCGGGAGGCCTCACCGGGGAGCTGTTTTTT.

The chain uses TRBV25-1 and TRBJ1-1, with 8 bases fitting TRBD1. The CDR3 consists of 17 residues. CDR1 is MGHDK and CDR2 is SYGVNS in the germline V gene. The junction had 6 bases not matched to a gene; V was cut back by 0 bases and J by 0 bases. CDR3 coding DNA: TGTGCCAGCAGTGAATATGGGGACAGGAGTGTGAACACTGAAGCTTTCTTT. Translating it yields CASSEYGDRSVNTEAFF.

This chain links TRBV6-5 with TRBJ1-5; 8 bases map to TRBD1. The V gene's germline CDR1 is MNHEY and CDR2 SVGAGI. The CDR3 covers 15 residues. Trimming cost V 6 bases and J 7 bases; bases outside gene matches: 11. CDR3 sequence reads: CASSRTGGYEQPQHF. CDR3 coding DNA: TGTGCCAGCAGCCGCACAGGGGGTTACGAACAGCCCCAGCATTTT.

This clone is a singleton in its sample. This chain joins TRBV18 and TRBJ2-1; 11 bases agree with TRBD2. CDR1 KGHSH and CDR2 LQKENI come from the germline V gene. This CDR3 has 17 amino acids. Trimming at V came to 3 bases and at J to 7 bases, leaving 11 bases not matched to a gene. CDR3 region: CASSPNFSGRAANEQFF. The DNA for the CDR3 is TGTGCCAGCTCACCCAATTTTAGCGGGAGGGCCGCGAATGAGCAGTTCTTC.

The rearrangement joins TRBV10-3 to TRBJ2-7, with D tentatively TRBD1 (6 bases). The germline V gene has CDR1 ENHRY and CDR2 SYGVKD. The CDR3 is 13 amino acids. Trimming left V 10 bases short and J 5 bases short, with 18 bases between. CDR3 residues: CATRDTPRNEQYF. CDR3 nucleotides: TGTGCCACCAGGGACACTCCTAGGAACGAGCAGTACTTC.

V and J are TRBV7-2 and TRBJ1-5, with no clear D. The CDR3 length is 13 residues. The germline V gene encodes CDR1 SGHTA and CDR2 FQGNSA. V shed 8 bases and J shed 0 bases, with 8 bases lying between them. The CDR3 DNA reads TGTGCCAGCCGCGTCGATAGCAATCAGCCCCAGCATTTT. Translated, it gives CASRVDSNQPQHF.

J is TRBJ1-5 and V is TRBV5-1; D is perhaps TRBD1 (5 bases). The V end lost 0 bases, the J end lost 4 bases, and 11 bases lay between the germline ends. Germline V CDR1 and CDR2: SGHRS, YFSETQ. The CDR3 loop spans 15 amino acids. CDR3 bases: TGCGCCAGCAGCTTGGAAGGGGCCCCTAATCAGCCCCAGCATTTT. Amino acids: CASSLEGAPNQPQHF.

This chain connects TRBV2 to TRBJ1-5; TRBD1 aligns across 9 bases. J lost 2 bases, V lost 4 bases, and 6 bases had no gene match. The CDR3 loop spans 16 amino acids. In germline, CDR1 is SNHLY, CDR2 FYNNEI. CDR3 region: CASSGRDRVGNQPQHF. DNA for the CDR3: TGTGCCAGCAGTGGAAGGGACAGGGTCGGCAATCAGCCCCAGCATTTT.